This T cell receptor (beta chain) is from a study of blood T cell repertoires in COVID-19. Produced via immunoSEQ multiplex PCR; TCRdb's table is partial and in-frame only. This table holds tens of thousands of clones, roughly 80% found once. Germline trimming cut 3 bases from V and 8 bases from J; bases unmatched to any gene: 11. Germline V lookup: CDR1 SGHTA, CDR2 FQGNSA. The CDR3 contains 15 residues. The sequence was obtained from a human donor in a cohort sampled during active COVID-19. The chain joins TRBV7-2 to TRBJ1-1, with 8 positions matching TRBD1. The sequenced sample consisted of peripheral blood. The CDR3 DNA is TGTGCCAGCAGCTTTCCCGGGACAGGTGGTCGGGAAGCTTTCTTT. Encoded protein: CASSFPGTGGREAFF.